The 10 T cell receptor beta chains given below trace back to one sample, sequenced in a study of T cells in Graves' hyperthyroidism and ophthalmopathy. Amplification yielded TCR beta CDR3 regions, with RNA transcripts as the source. Researchers ran a first-round RT-PCR on the TCR CDR3 using the HTBI primer set. TCRdb independently ran MiXCR on the multiplex PCR reads; one entry per CDR3 protein. Among 700,000 to 950,000 distinct CDR3 sequences listed, roughly 32% were seen once. Material: blood. The receptor source for this set is a woman aged 40-49 years with Graves' hyperthyroidism.

This clonotype showed up many times. V and J are TRBV7-9 and TRBJ1-1; D call uncertain. V was shortened by 5 bases and J by 0 bases, with 16 bases between the two germline ends. Germline lookup yields CDR1 SEHNR and CDR2 FQNEAQ (reference sequence). The CDR3 has 16 residues. This CDR3 reads CASSPSLGRMNTEAFF. For the CDR3, the DNA is TGTGCCAGCAGCCCCTCGCTGGGCAGAATGAACACTGAAGCTTTCTTT.

The chain employs TRBV5-4 and TRBJ2-5; 9 positions agree with TRBD1. This CDR3 spans 15 amino acids. J was trimmed by 1 base and V by 4 bases; bases with no gene match: 5. Per the germline V gene, CDR1 is SGHNT and CDR2 is YYREEE (reference sequence). CDR3 loop: CASSRYRGPQETQYF. In DNA form, the CDR3 reads TGTGCCAGCAGCCGGTACAGGGGGCCCCAAGAGACCCAGTACTTC.

The chain carries TRBV2 and TRBJ2-7; 10 bases match TRBD2. Trimming took 0 bases from V and 3 from J; bases not matched to a gene: 2. The CDR3 totals 15 residues. The V gene's germline CDR1 is SNHLY and CDR2 FYNNEI. CDR3 loop: CASSEALAGVYEQYF. CDR3 nucleotide sequence: TGTGCCAGCAGTGAAGCCCTAGCGGGAGTCTACGAGCAGTACTTC.

In this sample, this clonotype turned up many times. The J gene is TRBJ2-5, the V gene TRBV10-3; 8 positions agree with TRBD1. Germline V gene sequence: CDR1 ENHRY, CDR2 SYGVKD. Trimming took 0 bases from V and 2 from J; bases not matched to a gene: 5. The CDR3 extends over 16 amino acids. The CDR3 nucleotides read TGTGCCATCAGTGAGTCGAAGACAGGGGAACAAGAGACCCAGTACTTC. This codes for CAISESKTGEQETQYF.

This clonotype was observed many times. The chain recombines TRBV20-1 with TRBJ1-3; D remains unclear. Deletions cut 3 bases from V and 2 bases from J, with 2 bases between. The CDR3 is made up of 11 amino acids. Germline V gives CDR1 DFQATT, CDR2 SNEGSKA (reference sequence). The CDR3 reads CSARAGNTIYF. The CDR3, as DNA: TGCAGTGCTAGGGCTGGAAACACCATATATTTT.

This clonotype is a singleton in its sample. One end of the junction does not line up with germline, which may come from a read error. The chain couples TRBV7-4 to TRBJ2-5, with D tentatively TRBD1 (6 bases). This CDR3 has 14 residues. The germline CDR1 and CDR2 sequences are SGHVT and SQSDAQ. CDR3 amino acids: CASSRTGWRETQYF. The CDR3 bases are TGCGCCAGCAGCCGAACAGGGTGGCGAGAGACCCAGTACTTC.

This chain connects TRBV5-6 to TRBJ2-2, with TRBD1 matching over 8 bases. With V trimmed by 5 bases and J by 1 base, 7 bases remained unmatched. In germline, CDR1 is SGHDT, CDR2 YYEEEE. The CDR3 loop spans 16 amino acids. CDR3 sequence: CASSRTGSMNTGELFF. CDR3 DNA sequence: TGTGCCAGCAGTCGGACAGGGAGTATGAACACCGGGGAGCTGTTTTTT.

This clonotype was counted a few times. The chain links TRBV7-3 to TRBJ2-7; D is undetermined. The CDR3 consists of 14 residues. Germline assignment: CDR1 SGHTA and CDR2 FQGTGA. The V and J ends lost 5 bases and 4 bases respectively, with 15 bases between them. CDR3 protein: CASSKFNGEYEQYF. The CDR3 DNA follows: TGTGCCAGCAGCAAGTTCAACGGCGAATACGAGCAGTACTTC.

Concerning this clonotype itself: A much larger clone lies one base from this, so it may be a read error. The chain is built from TRBV7-9 and TRBJ2-5, with D perhaps matching TRBD2 (5 bases). CDR3 length: 17 residues. Germline CDR1 is SEHNR and CDR2 is FQNEAQ (reference sequence). V was shortened by 1 base and J by 5 bases, with 20 bases between the two germline ends. DNA of the CDR3: TGTGCCAGCAGCTTAGGACCTCACCGGGGAATGAGGGAGACCCAGTACTTC. It is translated as CASSLGPHRGMRETQYF.

This sequence joins TRBV29-1 and TRBJ1-1; D is undetermined. The CDR3 is 14 amino acids. Germline values: CDR1 SQVTM, CDR2 ANQGSEA. The V end lost 6 bases, the J end lost 1 base, and 15 bases lay between the germline ends. CDR3 in amino acids: CSVITVSSNTEAFF. The CDR3, as DNA: TGCAGCGTCATAACGGTGTCGTCGAACACTGAAGCTTTCTTT.